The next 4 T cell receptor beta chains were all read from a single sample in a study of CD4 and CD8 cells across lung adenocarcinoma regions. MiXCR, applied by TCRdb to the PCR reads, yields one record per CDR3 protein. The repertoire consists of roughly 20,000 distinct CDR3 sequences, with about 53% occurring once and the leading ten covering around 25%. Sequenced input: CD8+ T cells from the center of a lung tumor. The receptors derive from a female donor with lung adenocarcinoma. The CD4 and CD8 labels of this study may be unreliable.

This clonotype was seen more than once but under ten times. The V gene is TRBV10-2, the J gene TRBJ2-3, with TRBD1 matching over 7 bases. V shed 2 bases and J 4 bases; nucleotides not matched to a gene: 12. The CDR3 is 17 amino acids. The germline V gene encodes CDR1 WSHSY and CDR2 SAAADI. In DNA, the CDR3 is TGCGCCAGCAGTGAGCCGCCCGCCAGGGGGACGGCAGATACGCAGTATTTT. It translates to CASSEPPARGTADTQYF.

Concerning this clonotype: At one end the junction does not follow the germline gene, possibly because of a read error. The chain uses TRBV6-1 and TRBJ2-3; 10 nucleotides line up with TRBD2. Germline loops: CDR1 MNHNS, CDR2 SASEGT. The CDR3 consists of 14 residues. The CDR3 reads CVSRSGRALGTQYF. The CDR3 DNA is TGTGTCAGCAGGAGCGGGAGGGCCTTGGGGACCCAGTATTTT.

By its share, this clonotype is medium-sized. CDR3 protein: CASRGGVGSPLHF. CDR3 in DNA: TGTGCCAGCAGGGGGGGTGTTGGTTCACCCCTCCACTTT. The rearrangement joins TRBV27 to TRBJ1-6, with a tentative D call TRBD1 (5 bases). The CDR3 covers 13 residues. CDR1 and CDR2 (germline): MNHEY, SMNVEV (reference sequence). Trimming removed 6 bases from V and 9 bases from J, with 12 bases in between.

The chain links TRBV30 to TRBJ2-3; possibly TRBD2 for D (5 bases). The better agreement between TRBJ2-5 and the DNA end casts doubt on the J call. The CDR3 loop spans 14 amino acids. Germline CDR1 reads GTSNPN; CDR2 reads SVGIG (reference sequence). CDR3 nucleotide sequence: TGTGCCTGGCAACTTGGTCGGGGTGAAGAGACCCAGTACTTC. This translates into CAWQLGRGEETQYF.